The 29 T cell receptor beta chains reported below all come from one sample, sequenced in a study of blood T cells in healthy people across ages (dated by TCRdb to between 2014 and 2016). The library relied on 5' RACE. The sequencer was an Illumina HiSeq 2500. The second PCR ran for about 7 to 11 cycles and used a J-beta primer mix along with a sample-barcoded 5' primer. Starting from the raw public reads, TCRdb applied fastp trimming at Q25, assembled clones with MiXCR and retained in-frame beta chains. Every CDR3 protein is listed once, alongside the most common genes and DNA of its rows. This sample holds approximately 690,000 distinct CDR3 sequences; roughly 43% were observed only once. The top ten constitute 30% of the sample. The sequenced sample consisted of blood. These receptors were taken from a man aged 80 or over in good health.

This chain joins TRBV27 and TRBJ2-7; TRBD1 agrees at 10 bases. Unmatched junction bases numbered 8, after V lost 5 bases and J lost 1 base. From germline, CDR1 is MNHEY and CDR2 SMNVEV (reference sequence). The CDR3 covers 16 residues. In DNA, the CDR3 is TGTGCCAGCAGTAGGACCGGGACAGGGGCGTCCTACGAGCAGTACTTC. Its translation: CASSRTGTGASYEQYF.

The rearrangement uses TRBV6-5 and TRBJ2-1; tentative D call: TRBD1 (5 bases). The ends were cut back, 7 bases at V and 0 bases at J, with 10 bases in the middle. CDR3 length: 14 amino acids. Per germline, CDR1 MNHEY and CDR2 SVGAGI. The DNA of the CDR3 is TGTGCCAGCAAAAGACAGAGCTCCTACAATGAGCAGTTCTTC. It codes for CASKRQSSYNEQFF.

The chain combines TRBV4-2 with TRBJ2-1; 10 bases agree with TRBD2. J was trimmed by 8 bases and V by 1 base; bases with no gene match: 11. The CDR3 runs 17 residues. Per the germline V gene, CDR1 is LGHNA and CDR2 is YNFKEQ. This chain's CDR3 is CASSQAASGRPADEQFF. DNA of the CDR3: TGTGCCAGCAGCCAAGCGGCTAGCGGGAGACCTGCTGATGAGCAGTTCTTC.

This clonotype was seen only once. This sequence joins TRBV29-1 and TRBJ2-5, with D possibly being TRBD1 or TRBD2 (6 bases each). Trimming stripped 3 bases from V and 11 bases from J, with 22 bases between. The germline gives CDR1 SQVTM, CDR2 ANQGSEA. This CDR3 comprises 14 residues. This chain's CDR3 is CSVDLGGGHNEQYF. For the CDR3, the DNA is TGCAGCGTTGATCTGGGGGGCGGCCACAATGAGCAGTACTTC.

This clonotype was recorded a few times. The J gene is TRBJ2-5, the V gene TRBV7-2; 9 bases agree with TRBD2. Germline V CDR1 and CDR2: SGHTA, FQGNSA. The trim removed 1 base at V and 5 bases at J, leaving 5 bases unmatched. The CDR3 covers 15 residues. As DNA, the CDR3 is TGTGCCAGCAGCTTAGTGGCGGGAGGGGGGGAGACCCAGTACTTC. Residues: CASSLVAGGGETQYF.

The V and J genes are TRBV29-1 and TRBJ1-2; D is uncertain. Trimming took off 7 bases at V and 7 bases at J, with 7 bases between the two ends. Germline V gene lookup returns CDR1 SQVTM and CDR2 ANQGSEA. This CDR3 contains 9 residues. The CDR3 nucleotides are TGCAGCGGCGGAGGTGGCTACACCTTC. It codes for CSGGGGYTF.

This chain links TRBV5-6 with TRBJ1-1, with a possible D match to TRBD1 (6 bases). Germline CDR1 SGHDT, CDR2 YYEEEE. Deletions cut 4 bases from V and 1 base from J, with 17 bases between. The CDR3 is 16 residues long. For the CDR3, the DNA is TGTGCCAGCAGCCTCTTCGGGGGCCAAGGGAACACTGAAGCTTTCTTT. This gives the protein CASSLFGGQGNTEAFF.

The table lists this clonotype with a count of one. The conserved phenylalanine or tryptophan is not found at the CDR3 terminus, so this likely reflects a read error. V and J are TRBV11-2 and TRBJ2-4; 7 nucleotides align to TRBD2. Germline CDR1 SGHAT, CDR2 FQNNGV. The CDR3 sequence is 20 residues long. V dropped 4 bases and J dropped 1; count of bases not matched to a gene: 19. The CDR3 loop reads CASSSFGAGNFLFAKNIQYL. CDR3 bases: TGTGCCAGCAGCTCTTTCGGAGCGGGGAACTTTTTATTTGCCAAAAACATTCAGTACCTC.

This clonotype turned up a few times. The rearrangement joins TRBV12-3 or TRBV12-4 to TRBJ2-3; D ambiguous. Trimming took 3 bases from V and 2 from J, leaving 9 bases between them. This CDR3 is built from 14 residues. The DNA for the CDR3 is TGTGCCAGCAGTTTGGGTCAAGACACAGATACGCAGTATTTT. It specifies CASSLGQDTDTQYF.

The count of this clonotype is one. The rearrangement uses TRBV6-5 and TRBJ2-3; D not resolved. This CDR3 region has 13 residues. Germline values: CDR1 MNHEY, CDR2 SVGAGI. V gave up 2 bases and J gave up 5 bases, with 8 bases separating them. The DNA of the CDR3 is TGTGCCAGCAGTTACGGTCTCCAAGATACGCAGTATTTT. Protein sequence: CASSYGLQDTQYF.

This clonotype was observed many times. The chain is built from TRBV6-5 and TRBJ2-5; D is possibly TRBD2 (6 bases). V lost 2 bases, J lost 2 bases, and 12 bases lay in between. This CDR3 has 15 residues. Germline CDR1 reads MNHEY; CDR2 reads SVGAGI. The CDR3 DNA reads as TGTGCCAGCAGTTACGGGACTGGGGGACAAGAGACCCAGTACTTC. This sequence encodes CASSYGTGGQETQYF.

The chain is built from TRBV7-2 and TRBJ2-1; 7 nucleotides match TRBD2. Losses at the gene ends were 1 base for V and 5 bases for J; bases not matched to a gene: 5. Germline values: CDR1 SGHTA, CDR2 FQGNSA. This CDR3 has 15 residues. CDR3 coding DNA: TGTGCCAGCAGCTTAGGGCAGGGAGGGGACAATGAGCAGTTCTTC. As protein: CASSLGQGGDNEQFF.

This clonotype was picked up many times. V is TRBV28 and J is TRBJ2-5; D ambiguous. Germline CDR1 reads MDHEN; CDR2 reads SYDVKM. Deletions cut 5 bases from V and 4 bases from J, with 17 bases between. The CDR3 length is 15 residues. DNA for the CDR3: TGTGCCAGCAGTCCCACTGGCCGATTGGGAGAGACCCAGTACTTC. Its translation: CASSPTGRLGETQYF.

As for this clonotype: This may arise from a read error, as a much more abundant clone is one base away. The V and J genes are TRBV20-1 and TRBJ2-1; 7 positions match TRBD1. With the DNA end fitting TRBJ2-7 better, the J assignment may be wrong. This CDR3 has 13 residues. Germline V gene sequence: CDR1 DFQATT, CDR2 SNEGSKA (reference sequence). CDR3 in amino acids: CSATGQSYNEQYF. CDR3 coding DNA: TGCAGTGCCACGGGACAGAGCTACAATGAGCAGTACTTC.

There are many counts of this clonotype. The chain couples TRBV4-1 to TRBJ2-7, with TRBD1 identical over 10 bases. Germline values: CDR1 MGHRA, CDR2 YSYEKL. Unmatched junction bases numbered 5, after V lost 4 bases and J lost 2 bases. This CDR3 is built from 15 residues. The CDR3 DNA reads as TGCGCCAGCAGCCGAGGGACAGGGGACACCTACGAGCAGTACTTC. Translating gives CASSRGTGDTYEQYF.

CDR3: CASSLTNAETQYF. DNA of the CDR3: TGTGCCAGCTCACTAACTAATGCAGAGACCCAGTACTTC. The chain combines TRBV18 with TRBJ2-5, with D unclear. From germline, CDR1 is KGHSH and CDR2 LQKENI. Trimming took 4 bases from V and 4 from J, leaving 10 bases between them. The CDR3 covers 13 residues.

V and J are TRBV6-1 and TRBJ2-5; possible D gene TRBD2, 5 bases. Trimming took 7 bases from V and 11 from J, leaving 20 bases between them. Per the germline V gene, CDR1 is MNHNS and CDR2 is SASEGT. This CDR3 has 13 residues. This CDR3 reads CASNADWRNEQYF. The DNA of the CDR3 is TGTGCCAGCAACGCGGACTGGCGTAATGAGCAGTACTTC.

This clonotype was observed many times. The rearrangement joins TRBV29-1 to TRBJ2-5, with D perhaps matching TRBD1 (7 bases). CDR3 length equals 17 residues. With 3 bases removed from V and 3 bases from J, the gap between germline ends came to 23 bases. Per the germline V gene, CDR1 is SQVTM and CDR2 is ANQGSEA. CDR3 coding DNA: TGCAGCGTTGATACCCACCGGGGCAGGGGGGTTAAAGAGACCCAGTACTTC. As protein: CSVDTHRGRGVKETQYF.

About this clonotype: This could be a read error, since a much larger clone is one nucleotide away. The V gene is TRBV5-1, the J gene TRBJ2-3; weak D call: TRBD2 (5 bases). The CDR3 has 14 residues. Deletions cut 1 base from V and 4 bases from J, with 10 bases between. CDR1 is SGHRS and CDR2 is YFSETQ in the germline V gene. CDR3 residues: CASSLRGIADTQYF. CDR3 nucleotide sequence: TGCGCCAGCAGCTTGCGAGGGATCGCAGATACGCAGTATTTT.

V is TRBV30 and J is TRBJ2-6; no firm D call. This CDR3 has 14 amino acids. CDR1 is GTSNPN and CDR2 is SVGIG in the germline V gene (reference sequence). The ends were cut back, 2 bases at V and 5 bases at J, with 10 bases in the middle. The CDR3 is CAWSFKSRANVLTF. The CDR3 DNA is TGTGCCTGGAGTTTTAAGTCTAGGGCCAACGTCCTGACTTTC.

This clonotype appeared a few times. The V and J genes are TRBV20-1 and TRBJ2-5; D may be TRBD1 (6 bases). Germline V lookup: CDR1 DFQATT, CDR2 SNEGSKA (reference sequence). CDR3 length: 12 amino acids. Trimming took off 4 bases at V and 11 bases at J, with 17 bases between the two ends. CDR3 region: CSANLQGQVQYF. CDR3 nucleotides: TGCAGTGCTAACCTACAGGGTCAGGTGCAGTACTTC.

This clonotype has a handful of counts. The J gene is TRBJ2-3, the V gene TRBV20-1, with 9 bases lining up with TRBD2. The CDR3 extends over 16 amino acids. V lost 0 bases, J lost 4 bases, and 8 bases stayed unmatched. In germline, CDR1 is DFQATT, CDR2 SNEGSKA (reference sequence). The CDR3 DNA reads as TGCAGTGCTAGAGAAGGTCGGGCTAGCGGGGCAGATACGCAGTATTTT. It specifies CSAREGRASGADTQYF.

The V gene is TRBV7-6, the J gene TRBJ2-6; possible D gene TRBD1, 6 bases. Germline-derived CDR1 and CDR2 are SGHVS and FNYEAQ. The CDR3 covers 16 residues. Trimming removed 2 bases at V and 2 bases at J, with 10 bases between. The CDR3 bases are TGTGCCAGCAGCTTACGTGACAGGCCTGGGGCCAACGTCCTGACTTTC. Residues: CASSLRDRPGANVLTF.

This rearrangement joins TRBV6-2 or TRBV6-3 to TRBJ2-7; D is unclear. Trimming removed 0 bases at V and 8 bases at J, with 2 bases between. CDR1 is MNHEY, CDR2 SVGEGT, per germline. CDR3 size: 10 residues. The CDR3 DNA sequence: TGTGCCAGCAGTTACTCTCAGCAGTACTTC. Translation: CASSYSQQYF.

The rearrangement joins TRBV29-1 to TRBJ2-1; tentatively, D is TRBD1 (6 bases). The CDR3 totals 14 residues. Trimming took off 0 bases at V and 9 bases at J, with 15 bases between the two ends. CDR1 and CDR2 (germline): SQVTM, ANQGSEA. The CDR3 here is CSVEDLLLGGEQFF. CDR3 DNA: TGCAGCGTTGAAGATCTTCTGCTAGGGGGTGAGCAGTTCTTC.

This clonotype was seen more than once but under ten times. The V call is TRBV20-1, the J call TRBJ1-2; D gene unclear. The CDR3 sequence is 14 residues long. V was pared by 0 bases and J by 4 bases, with 12 bases between. The V gene's germline CDR1 is DFQATT and CDR2 SNEGSKA (reference sequence). The CDR3 spells CSARDPDTSYGYTF. Here the CDR3 DNA reads TGCAGTGCTAGAGATCCAGACACCTCCTATGGCTACACCTTC.

This clonotype was observed a single time. J is TRBJ1-2 and V is TRBV9; TRBD1 aligns across 9 bases. Trimming cost V 3 bases and J 2 bases; bases outside gene matches: 8. From germline, CDR1 is SGDLS and CDR2 YYNGEE. CDR3 length: 16 amino acids. This CDR3 reads CASSAYWTGENYGYTF. The CDR3 bases are TGTGCCAGCAGCGCCTACTGGACAGGGGAAAACTATGGCTACACCTTC.

This clonotype has more than one count but fewer than ten. This rearrangement joins TRBV6-2 or TRBV6-3 to TRBJ2-2, with 10 bases aligning to TRBD1. V gave up 7 bases and J gave up 6 bases; unmatched junction bases: 11. This CDR3 comprises 16 residues. The germline CDR1 and CDR2 sequences are MNHEY and SVGEGT. CDR3 sequence reads: CASNPTPDRGAGELFF. For the CDR3, the DNA is TGTGCCAGCAATCCTACCCCGGACAGGGGGGCCGGGGAGCTGTTTTTT.

This clonotype was seen many times. This chain joins TRBV11-2 and TRBJ2-5, with TRBD1 identical over 9 bases. The CDR3 length is 13 residues. Germline V gene data show CDR1 as SGHAT and CDR2 as FQNNGV. The J segment lost 5 bases and the V segment lost 5 bases, leaving 3 bases of the junction unmatched. The CDR3 nucleotides read TGTGCCAGCAGCGCAGACAGGGGGGAGACCCAGTACTTC. The encoded protein is CASSADRGETQYF.